This T cell receptor (beta chain) was profiled in a study of T cell responses to AZD1222 COVID-19 vaccine. Method: immunoSEQ multiplex PCR; TCRdb's copy keeps in-frame clones and lacks some. The profile shows 120,000 to 150,000 clones, about 91% of them singletons. This CDR3 has 12 residues. The V gene lost 4 bases and the J gene lost 6 bases, with 6 bases spanning the gap. Per the germline V gene, CDR1 is SEHNR and CDR2 is FQNEAQ (reference sequence). The gene calls are TRBV7-9 and TRBJ2-2; weak D call: TRBD2 (6 bases). The TCR was taken from an adult in good health. Sequences were derived from peripheral blood, sampled on day 0 of AZD1222 vaccination. The CDR3 sequence: CASSWGAGELFF. The CDR3 bases are TGTGCCAGCAGCTGGGGGGCCGGGGAGCTGTTTTTT.